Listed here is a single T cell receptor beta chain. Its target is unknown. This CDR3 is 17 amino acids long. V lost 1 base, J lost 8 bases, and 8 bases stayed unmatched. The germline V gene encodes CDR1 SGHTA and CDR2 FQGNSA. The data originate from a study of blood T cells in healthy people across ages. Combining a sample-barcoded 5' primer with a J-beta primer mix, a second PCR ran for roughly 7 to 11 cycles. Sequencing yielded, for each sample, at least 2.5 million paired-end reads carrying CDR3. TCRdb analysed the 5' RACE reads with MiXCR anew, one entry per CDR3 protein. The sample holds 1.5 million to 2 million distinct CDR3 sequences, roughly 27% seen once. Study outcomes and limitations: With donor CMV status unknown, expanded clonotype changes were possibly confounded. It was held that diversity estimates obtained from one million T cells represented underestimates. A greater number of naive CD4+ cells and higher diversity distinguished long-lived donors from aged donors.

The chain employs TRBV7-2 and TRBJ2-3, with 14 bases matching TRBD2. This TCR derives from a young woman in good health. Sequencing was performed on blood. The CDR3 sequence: CASSLGGTSGGPRTQYF. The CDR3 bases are TGTGCCAGCAGCTTAGGAGGGACTAGCGGGGGCCCTCGTACGCAGTATTTT.